Each of the 25 T cell receptor beta chains below was sequenced from the same sample in a study of ipilimumab plus nivolumab after autologous stem cell transplantation. Profiling relied on immunoSEQ multiplex PCR, and the TCRdb table lists in-frame clones only, not all of them. This sample has 9,400 or so clones, with roughly 71% found just once. The sample in question was PBMCs, obtained in a trial of ipilimumab plus nivolumab as post-transplant consolidation. These receptors came from a female donor with multiple myeloma.

This rearrangement joins TRBV19 to TRBJ1-5, with 11 positions matching TRBD1. Per the germline V gene, CDR1 is LNHDA and CDR2 is SQIVND (reference sequence). This CDR3 contains 14 residues. V trimming: 8 bases; J trimming: 6 bases; junction bases outside the gene matches: 6. The CDR3 sequence: CASRWDRGSQPQHF. CDR3 bases: TGTGCCAGTCGATGGGACAGGGGGAGTCAGCCCCAGCATTTT.

The genes are TRBV11-2 and TRBJ1-2; D might be TRBD1 (5 bases). V lost 5 bases, J lost 2 bases, and 18 bases lay in between. CDR1 is SGHAT, CDR2 FQNNGV, per germline. The CDR3 consists of 16 residues. CDR3 in DNA: TGTGCCAGCAGCCCATTCGCCGGGGCACCAAACTATGGCTACACCTTC. It specifies CASSPFAGAPNYGYTF.

The V gene is TRBV14, the J gene TRBJ2-1; D is perhaps TRBD1 (6 bases). V was trimmed by 2 bases and J by 4 bases, leaving 12 bases between them. Germline values: CDR1 SGHDN, CDR2 FVKESK. The CDR3 loop spans 15 amino acids. In DNA form, the CDR3 reads TGTGCCAGCAGCCAATCGCGACAGGTTTACAATGAGCAGTTCTTC. This gives the protein CASSQSRQVYNEQFF.

The chain links TRBV19 to TRBJ1-2; D might be TRBD1 (5 bases). The germline V gene encodes CDR1 LNHDA and CDR2 SQIVND (reference sequence). V shed 3 bases and J shed 4 bases, with 9 bases lying between them. The CDR3 runs to 13 residues. CDR3 region: CASSMEGTYGYTF. CDR3 bases: TGTGCCAGTAGTATGGAGGGGACCTATGGCTACACCTTC.

This clone was counted a few times. This rearrangement joins TRBV9 to TRBJ1-1, with D possibly being TRBD1 (5 bases). Trimming shortened V by 4 bases and J by 6 bases, and 16 bases separated the two germline ends. The CDR3 length is 14 residues. The germline V gene has CDR1 SGDLS and CDR2 YYNGEE. CDR3 DNA: TGTGCCAGCAGCCCCCTCCCAGACAGCGCTGAAGCTTTCTTT. Protein product: CASSPLPDSAEAFF.

The V call is TRBV27, the J call TRBJ2-1; 9 bases match TRBD2. Germline assignment: CDR1 MNHEY and CDR2 SMNVEV (reference sequence). After removal of 4 bases from V and 9 bases from J, the junction contained 16 bases not matched to a gene. The CDR3 is 17 residues long. The CDR3 DNA reads TGTGCCAGCAGTTCTTCATTTCGTGCGGGAGGGCGGAGTGAGCAGTTCTTC. This encodes CASSSSFRAGGRSEQFF.

This clone was counted a few times. The CDR3 loop reads CASSPWDTQYF. CDR3 in DNA: TGTGCCAGCAGCCCATGGGATACGCAGTATTTT. V gene TRBV7-9 combines with J gene TRBJ2-3, with D unresolved. CDR3 length: 11 residues. With 5 bases removed from V and 6 bases from J, the gap between germline ends came to 6 bases. Germline loops: CDR1 SEHNR, CDR2 FQNEAQ (reference sequence).

This rearrangement joins TRBV6-1 to TRBJ1-1; D perhaps matches TRBD1 (5 bases). Germline CDR1 and CDR2: MNHNS and SASEGT. Trimming pared 1 base from V and 1 base from J, leaving 10 bases between. CDR3 size: 15 residues. CDR3 loop: CASSEGAGSNTEAFF. The CDR3 region has the DNA TGTGCCAGCAGTGAAGGTGCAGGGTCGAACACTGAAGCTTTCTTT.

V usage is TRBV5-1 and J usage is TRBJ2-2; a possible D gene is TRBD2 (6 bases). Germline values: CDR1 SGHRS, CDR2 YFSETQ. The CDR3 sequence is 14 residues long. V lost 0 bases and J lost 5, with 8 bases in between. CDR3 residues: CASSLDAGTGELFF. CDR3 bases: TGCGCCAGCAGCTTGGATGCGGGAACCGGGGAGCTGTTTTTT.

V gene TRBV7-9 combines with J gene TRBJ2-6; 7 bases align to TRBD1. The CDR3 spans 17 residues. Trimming removed 5 bases from V and 2 bases from J; junction bases left unmatched: 9. CDR1 is SEHNR and CDR2 is FQNEAQ in the germline V gene (reference sequence). CDR3 sequence: CASSPTQTGPGANVLTF. The CDR3 bases are TGTGCCAGCAGCCCAACTCAGACAGGGCCTGGGGCCAACGTCCTGACTTTC.

The rearrangement joins TRBV11-1 to TRBJ2-1; D possibly corresponds to TRBD2 (6 bases). Trimming took off 3 bases at V and 0 bases at J, with 9 bases between the two ends. CDR1 SGHAT and CDR2 FQDESV come from the germline V gene (reference sequence). This CDR3 contains 15 residues. The CDR3 bases are TGTGCCAGCAGCTTTAGCGGATTCTCCTACAATGAGCAGTTCTTC. Its protein is CASSFSGFSYNEQFF.

This chain joins TRBV4-3 and TRBJ2-1, with 8 bases lining up with TRBD1. From germline, CDR1 is LGHNA and CDR2 YSLEER. This CDR3 comprises 14 residues. The V segment lost 4 bases and the J segment 8 bases; nucleotides outside the gene matches: 7. The DNA for the CDR3 is TGCGCCAGCAGCCCCTTGTCGGGACAGGATGAGCAGTTCTTC. Translated: CASSPLSGQDEQFF.

By its share, this clone is large (0.1 to 1%). CDR3 loop: CAIRLAGEVNEQFF. The CDR3 region has the DNA TGTGCCATCAGGCTAGCGGGGGAAGTCAATGAGCAGTTCTTC. This chain uses TRBV10-3 with TRBJ2-1; 10 positions match TRBD2. V was pared by 6 bases and J by 6 bases, with 5 bases of the junction left unmatched. This CDR3 spans 14 amino acids. Germline V gene lookup returns CDR1 ENHRY and CDR2 SYGVKD.

Written as DNA, the CDR3 is TGTGCCAGCACCTCTACGGGGGCCCGCCGGGCTTTCTTT. Amino acid sequence: CASTSTGARRAFF. The rearrangement links TRBV6-5 to TRBJ1-1; TRBD1 might be the D (6 bases). This CDR3 has 13 amino acids. CDR1 is MNHEY and CDR2 is SVGAGI in the germline V gene. V was cut by 7 bases and J by 11 bases, with 20 bases left in between.

This clone rates as medium-sized (0.01 to 0.1%). The chain carries TRBV27 and TRBJ1-2; D is uncertain. The CDR3 is made up of 15 amino acids. CDR1 MNHEY and CDR2 SMNVEV come from the germline V gene (reference sequence). V lost 5 bases and J lost 4, with 17 bases in between. CDR3 sequence reads: CASSPKPEAPYGYTF. The CDR3 coding sequence is TGTGCCAGCAGTCCCAAACCTGAGGCTCCCTATGGCTACACCTTC.

Of note for this clone: A much larger clone lies one base from this, so it may be a read error. This sample also contains other DNA sequences that code for the same CDR3. The V gene is TRBV27, the J gene TRBJ2-1; D remains unclear. This CDR3 spans 12 amino acids. Germline V gives CDR1 MNHEY, CDR2 SMNVEV (reference sequence). Trimming pared 2 bases from V and 5 bases from J, leaving 4 bases between. The CDR3 nucleotides read TGTGCCAGCAGTTTACCCAACAATGAGCAGTTCTTC. Amino acids: CASSLPNNEQFF.

In its sample, this clone was seen once. The chain couples TRBV7-3 to TRBJ2-3; D gene unclear. V shed 3 bases and J shed 0 bases, with 10 bases lying between them. In germline, CDR1 is SGHTA, CDR2 FQGTGA. The CDR3 spans 15 residues. CDR3 sequence: CASSFGGLSTDTQYF. The CDR3 DNA reads TGTGCCAGCAGCTTCGGCGGTTTGAGCACAGATACGCAGTATTTT.

Only a few counts were recorded for this clone. V usage is TRBV5-6 and J usage is TRBJ2-3; D is unclear. V lost 2 bases, J lost 6 bases, and 10 bases lay in between. The CDR3 has 13 amino acids. Per the germline V gene, CDR1 is SGHDT and CDR2 is YYEEEE. The DNA for the CDR3 is TGTGCCAGCAGCTTACCAGGTCCCGATACGCAGTATTTT. This translates into CASSLPGPDTQYF.

This chain uses TRBV19 with TRBJ2-2; TRBD2 aligns across 9 bases. This CDR3 contains 13 residues. V shed 10 bases, J shed 7 bases, and the junction held 7 bases outside the gene matches. The germline CDR1 and CDR2 sequences are LNHDA and SQIVND (reference sequence). The CDR3 bases are TGTGCCACGCGGGAGGGCCGGATCGGGGAGCTGTTTTTT. Its translation is CATREGRIGELFF.

V is TRBV27 and J is TRBJ2-3; TRBD2 might be the D (7 bases). Germline V lookup: CDR1 MNHEY, CDR2 SMNVEV (reference sequence). This CDR3 spans 14 amino acids. Deletions cut 6 bases from V and 5 bases from J, with 15 bases between. CDR3 bases: TGTGCCAGCAGCCCGAGGGGGGGTGGAGATACGCAGTATTTT. Its protein product is CASSPRGGGDTQYF.

This clone was observed a single time. The J gene is TRBJ2-7, the V gene TRBV2; TRBD1 matches 8 bases. CDR1 and CDR2 (germline): SNHLY, FYNNEI. The CDR3 sequence is 13 residues long. Trimming cost V 5 bases and J 4 bases; bases outside gene matches: 4. The DNA of the CDR3 is TGTGCCAGCAGTCCACGGACAGGGTACGAGCAGTACTTC. It translates to CASSPRTGYEQYF.

This clone was detected only a few times. The rearrangement uses TRBV5-4 and TRBJ1-2, with D perhaps matching TRBD1 (5 bases). V lost 6 bases and J lost 8, with 14 bases in between. Germline V gene sequence: CDR1 SGHNT, CDR2 YYREEE (reference sequence). The CDR3 sequence is 12 residues long. CDR3: CASIGAGGGYTF. The CDR3 DNA is TGTGCCAGCATTGGGGCAGGCGGCGGCTACACCTTC.

The rearrangement joins TRBV7-2 to TRBJ2-5; 16 nucleotides line up with TRBD2. Germline lookup yields CDR1 SGHTA and CDR2 FQGNSA. The CDR3 loop spans 18 amino acids. Germline trimming cut 2 bases from V and 5 bases from J; bases unmatched to any gene: 8. The CDR3 protein is CASSLRGTSGRASETQYF. The CDR3 region has the DNA TGTGCCAGCAGCTTAAGAGGGACTAGCGGGAGGGCCTCGGAGACCCAGTACTTC.

The chain links TRBV4-1 to TRBJ2-5, with 10 bases aligning to TRBD2. In germline, CDR1 is MGHRA, CDR2 YSYEKL. J gave up 4 bases and V 1 base, and 3 bases lay outside the gene matches. This CDR3 has 15 amino acids. The CDR3 sequence is CASSQALAGVETQYF. The CDR3 region has the DNA TGCGCCAGCAGCCAAGCGCTAGCGGGAGTAGAGACCCAGTACTTC.

The chain employs TRBV2 and TRBJ1-3; D not certain. Trimming stripped 3 bases from V and 0 bases from J, with 12 bases between. Germline V gene data show CDR1 as SNHLY and CDR2 as FYNNEI. The length of the CDR3 is 16 residues. This CDR3 is CASSEAGLYSGNTIYF. As DNA, the CDR3 is TGTGCCAGCAGTGAGGCAGGCCTCTACTCTGGAAACACCATATATTTT.